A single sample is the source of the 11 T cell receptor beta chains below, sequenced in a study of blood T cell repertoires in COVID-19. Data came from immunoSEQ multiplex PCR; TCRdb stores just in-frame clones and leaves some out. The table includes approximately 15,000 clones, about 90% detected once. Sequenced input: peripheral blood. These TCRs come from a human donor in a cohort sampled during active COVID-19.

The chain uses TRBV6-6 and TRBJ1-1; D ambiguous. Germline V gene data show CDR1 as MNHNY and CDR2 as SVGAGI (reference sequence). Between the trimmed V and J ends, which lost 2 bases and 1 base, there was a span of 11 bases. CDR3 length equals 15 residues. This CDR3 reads CASSYGADPNTEAFF. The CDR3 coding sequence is TGTGCCAGCAGTTACGGAGCGGACCCGAACACTGAAGCTTTCTTT.

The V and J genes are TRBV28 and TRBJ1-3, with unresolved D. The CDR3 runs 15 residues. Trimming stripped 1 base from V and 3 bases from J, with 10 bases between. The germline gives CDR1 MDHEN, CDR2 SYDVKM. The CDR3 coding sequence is TGTGCCAGCAGTTTATTGACTGGTCTTGGAAACACCATATATTTT. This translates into CASSLLTGLGNTIYF.

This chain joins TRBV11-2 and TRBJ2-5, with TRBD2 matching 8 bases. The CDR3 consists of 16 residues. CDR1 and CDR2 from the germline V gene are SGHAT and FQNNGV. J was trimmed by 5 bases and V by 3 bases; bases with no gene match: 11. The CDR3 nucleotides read TGTGCCAGCAGCTTGACCCAGCGGGGGCTCTCGGAGACCCAGTACTTC. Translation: CASSLTQRGLSETQYF.

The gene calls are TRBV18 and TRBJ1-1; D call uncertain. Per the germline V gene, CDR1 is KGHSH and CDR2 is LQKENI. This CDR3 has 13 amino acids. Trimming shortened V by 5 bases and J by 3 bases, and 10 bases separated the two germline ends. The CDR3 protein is CASSTEQHTEAFF. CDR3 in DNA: TGTGCCAGCTCAACGGAACAGCACACTGAAGCTTTCTTT.

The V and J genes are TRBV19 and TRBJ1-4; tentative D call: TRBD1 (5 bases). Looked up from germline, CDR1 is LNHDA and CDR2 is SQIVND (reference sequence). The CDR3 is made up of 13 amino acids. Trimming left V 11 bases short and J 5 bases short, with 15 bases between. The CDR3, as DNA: TGTGCCTGCGGCAGGGTATCAAATGAAAAACTGTTTTTT. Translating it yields CACGRVSNEKLFF. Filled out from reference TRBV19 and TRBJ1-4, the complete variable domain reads DGGITQSPKYLFRKEGQNVTLSCEQNLNHDAMYWYRQDPGQGLRLIYYSQIVNDFQKGDIAEGYSVSREKKESFPLTVTSAQKNPTAFYLCACGRVSNEKLFFGSGTQLSVL.

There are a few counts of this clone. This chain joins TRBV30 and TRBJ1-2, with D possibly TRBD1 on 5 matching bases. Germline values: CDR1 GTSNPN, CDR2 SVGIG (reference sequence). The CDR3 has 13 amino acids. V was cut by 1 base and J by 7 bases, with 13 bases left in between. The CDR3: CAWSAWGRGGYTF. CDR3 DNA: TGTGCCTGGAGTGCCTGGGGAAGGGGTGGCTACACCTTC.

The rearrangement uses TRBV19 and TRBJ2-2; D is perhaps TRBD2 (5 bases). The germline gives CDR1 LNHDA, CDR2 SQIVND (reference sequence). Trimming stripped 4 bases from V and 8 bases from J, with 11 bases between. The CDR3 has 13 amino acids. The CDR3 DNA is TGTGCCAGTAGTAGACTCCCGGGGGGGGAGCTGTTTTTT. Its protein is CASSRLPGGELFF. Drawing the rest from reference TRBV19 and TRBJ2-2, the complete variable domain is DGGITQSPKYLFRKEGQNVTLSCEQNLNHDAMYWYRQDPGQGLRLIYYSQIVNDFQKGDIAEGYSVSREKKESFPLTVTSAQKNPTAFYLCASSRLPGGELFFGEGSRLTVL.

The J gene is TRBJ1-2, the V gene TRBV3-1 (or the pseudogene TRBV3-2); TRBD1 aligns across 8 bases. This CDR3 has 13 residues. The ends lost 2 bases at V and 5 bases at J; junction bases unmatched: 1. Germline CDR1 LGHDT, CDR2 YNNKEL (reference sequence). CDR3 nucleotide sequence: TGTGCCAGCAGCCAACAGGGGGCTTATGGCTACACCTTC. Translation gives CASSQQGAYGYTF.

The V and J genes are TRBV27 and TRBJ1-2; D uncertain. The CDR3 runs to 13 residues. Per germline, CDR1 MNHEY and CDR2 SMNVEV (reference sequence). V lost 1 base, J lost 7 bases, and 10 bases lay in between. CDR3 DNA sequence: TGTGCCAGCAGTTTATGGGGAAGCGGTGGCTACACCTTC. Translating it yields CASSLWGSGGYTF.

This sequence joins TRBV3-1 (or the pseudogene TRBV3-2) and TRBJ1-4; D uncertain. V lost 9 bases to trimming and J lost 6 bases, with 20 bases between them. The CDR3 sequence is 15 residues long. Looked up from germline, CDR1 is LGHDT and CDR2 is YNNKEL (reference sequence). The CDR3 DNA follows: TGTGCCAGTGGCCTGGCCGGAGTGACCGATGAAAAACTGTTTTTT. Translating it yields CASGLAGVTDEKLFF.

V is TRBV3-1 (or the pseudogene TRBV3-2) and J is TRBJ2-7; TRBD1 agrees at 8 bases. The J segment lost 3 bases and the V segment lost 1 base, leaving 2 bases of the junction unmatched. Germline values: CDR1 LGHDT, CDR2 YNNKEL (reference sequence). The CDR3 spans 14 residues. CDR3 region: CASSQGDRGYEQYF. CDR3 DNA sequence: TGTGCCAGCAGCCAAGGCGACAGGGGCTACGAGCAGTACTTC.